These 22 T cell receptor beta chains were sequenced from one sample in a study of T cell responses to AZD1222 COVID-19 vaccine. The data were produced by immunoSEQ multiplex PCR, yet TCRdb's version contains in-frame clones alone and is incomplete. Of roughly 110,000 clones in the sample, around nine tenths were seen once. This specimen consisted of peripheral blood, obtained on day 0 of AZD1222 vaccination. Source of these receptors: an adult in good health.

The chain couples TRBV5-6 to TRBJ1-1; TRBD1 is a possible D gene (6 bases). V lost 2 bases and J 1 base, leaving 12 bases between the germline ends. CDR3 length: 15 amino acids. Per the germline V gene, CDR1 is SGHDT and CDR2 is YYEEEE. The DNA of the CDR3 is TGTGCCAGCAGCTTTAGGGGGGTAGGGAACACTGAAGCTTTCTTT. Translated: CASSFRGVGNTEAFF.

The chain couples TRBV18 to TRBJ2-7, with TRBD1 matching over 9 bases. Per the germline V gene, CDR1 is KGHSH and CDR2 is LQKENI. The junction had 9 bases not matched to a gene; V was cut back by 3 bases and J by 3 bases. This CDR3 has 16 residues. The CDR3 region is CASSPREQGAFYEQYF. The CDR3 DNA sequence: TGTGCCAGCTCACCGAGAGAACAGGGGGCGTTCTACGAGCAGTACTTC.

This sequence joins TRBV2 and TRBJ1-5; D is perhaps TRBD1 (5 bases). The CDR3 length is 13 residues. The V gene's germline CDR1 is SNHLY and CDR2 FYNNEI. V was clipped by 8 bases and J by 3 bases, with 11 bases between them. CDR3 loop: CASQGGYNQPQHF. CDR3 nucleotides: TGTGCCAGCCAGGGCGGATACAATCAGCCCCAGCATTTT.

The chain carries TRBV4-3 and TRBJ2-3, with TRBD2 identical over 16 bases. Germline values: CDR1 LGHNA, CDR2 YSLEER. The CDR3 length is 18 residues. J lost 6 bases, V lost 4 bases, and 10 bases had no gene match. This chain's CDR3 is CASSLSPGLAGGADTQYF. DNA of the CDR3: TGCGCCAGCAGCCTTTCCCCGGGACTAGCGGGGGGGGCGGATACGCAGTATTTT.

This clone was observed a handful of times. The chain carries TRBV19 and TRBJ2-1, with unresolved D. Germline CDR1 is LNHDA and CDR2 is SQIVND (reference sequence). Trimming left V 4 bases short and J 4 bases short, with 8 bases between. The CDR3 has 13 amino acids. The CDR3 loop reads CASSTTAYNEQFF. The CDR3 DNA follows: TGTGCCAGTAGTACCACAGCTTACAATGAGCAGTTCTTC.

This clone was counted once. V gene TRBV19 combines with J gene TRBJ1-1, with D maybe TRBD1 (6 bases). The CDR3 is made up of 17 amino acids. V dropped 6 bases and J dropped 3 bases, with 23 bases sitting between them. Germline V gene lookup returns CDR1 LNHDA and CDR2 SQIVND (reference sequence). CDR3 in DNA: TGTGCCAGTAGCACCGGGAAAATCGGGGGGCGTTACACTGAAGCTTTCTTT. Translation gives CASSTGKIGGRYTEAFF.

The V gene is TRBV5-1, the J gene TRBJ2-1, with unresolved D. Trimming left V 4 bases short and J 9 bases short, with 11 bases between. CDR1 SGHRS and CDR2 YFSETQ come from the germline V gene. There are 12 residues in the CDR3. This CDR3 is CASSSIRSEQFF. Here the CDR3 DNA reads TGCGCCAGCAGCAGTATCCGGAGTGAGCAGTTCTTC.

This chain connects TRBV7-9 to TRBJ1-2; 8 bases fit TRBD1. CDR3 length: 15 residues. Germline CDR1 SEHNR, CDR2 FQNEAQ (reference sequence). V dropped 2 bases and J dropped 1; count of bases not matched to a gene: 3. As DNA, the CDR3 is TGTGCCAGCAGCTTACCAGGACAGGGTAACTATGGCTACACCTTC. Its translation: CASSLPGQGNYGYTF.

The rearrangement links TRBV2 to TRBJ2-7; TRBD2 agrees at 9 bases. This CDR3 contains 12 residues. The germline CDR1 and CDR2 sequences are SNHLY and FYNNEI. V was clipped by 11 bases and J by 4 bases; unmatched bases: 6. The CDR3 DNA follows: TGTGCCGCGAGGGCGGGGGGGTACGAGCAGTACTTC. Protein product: CAARAGGYEQYF. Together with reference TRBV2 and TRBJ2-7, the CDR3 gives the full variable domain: EPEVTQTPSHQVTQMGQEVILRCVPISNHLYFYWYRQILGQKVEFLVSFYNNEISEKSEIFDDQFSVERPDGSNFTLKIRSTKLEDSAMYFCAARAGGYEQYFGPGTRLTVT.

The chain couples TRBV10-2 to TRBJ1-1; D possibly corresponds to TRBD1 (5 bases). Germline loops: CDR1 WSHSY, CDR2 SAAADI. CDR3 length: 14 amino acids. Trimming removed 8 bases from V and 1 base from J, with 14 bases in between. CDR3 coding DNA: TGCGCCAGCGCGGGGGGGAGGACGAACACTGAAGCTTTCTTT. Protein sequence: CASAGGRTNTEAFF.

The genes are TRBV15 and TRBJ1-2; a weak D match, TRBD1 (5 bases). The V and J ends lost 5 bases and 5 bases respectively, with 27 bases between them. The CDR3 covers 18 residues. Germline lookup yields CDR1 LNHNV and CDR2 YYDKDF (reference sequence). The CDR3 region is CATSHRGTGPRTSYGYTF. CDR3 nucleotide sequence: TGTGCCACCAGCCACCGAGGGACGGGACCTCGGACATCATATGGCTACACCTTC.

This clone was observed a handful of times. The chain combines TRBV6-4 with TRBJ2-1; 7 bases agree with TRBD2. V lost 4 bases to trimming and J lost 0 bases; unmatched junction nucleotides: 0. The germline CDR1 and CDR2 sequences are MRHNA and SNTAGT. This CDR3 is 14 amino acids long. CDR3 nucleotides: TGTGCCAGCAGTGCGGGGGGCTCCTACAATGAGCAGTTCTTC. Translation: CASSAGGSYNEQFF.

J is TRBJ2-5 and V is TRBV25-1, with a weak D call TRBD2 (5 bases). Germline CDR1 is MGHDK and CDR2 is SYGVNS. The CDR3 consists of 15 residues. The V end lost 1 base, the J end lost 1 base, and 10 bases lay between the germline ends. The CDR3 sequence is CASSESPGIQETQYF. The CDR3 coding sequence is TGTGCCAGCAGTGAATCCCCCGGGATCCAAGAGACCCAGTACTTC.

The CDR3 coding sequence is TGTGCCAGCAGCTTAGGGGTGCGCGGGGCGCGGACTGAAGCTTTCTTT. This encodes CASSLGVRGARTEAFF. V is TRBV7-2 and J is TRBJ1-1; tentatively, D is TRBD1 (5 bases). Germline V gene data show CDR1 as SGHTA and CDR2 as FQGNSA. V lost 1 base, J lost 5 bases, and 17 bases lay in between. This CDR3 spans 16 amino acids.

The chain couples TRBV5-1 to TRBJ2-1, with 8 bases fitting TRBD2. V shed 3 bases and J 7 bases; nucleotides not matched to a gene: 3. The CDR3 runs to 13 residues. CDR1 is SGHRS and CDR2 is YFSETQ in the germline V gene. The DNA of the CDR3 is TGCGCCAGCAGCTCTAGCGGGTTGAATGAGCAGTTCTTC. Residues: CASSSSGLNEQFF.

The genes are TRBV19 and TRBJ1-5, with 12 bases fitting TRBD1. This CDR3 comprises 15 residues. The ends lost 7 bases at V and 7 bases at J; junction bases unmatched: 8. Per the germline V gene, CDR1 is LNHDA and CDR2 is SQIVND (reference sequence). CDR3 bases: TGTGCCAGTACCCCCCTCGGGACAGGGGGCCAGCCCCAGCATTTT. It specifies CASTPLGTGGQPQHF.

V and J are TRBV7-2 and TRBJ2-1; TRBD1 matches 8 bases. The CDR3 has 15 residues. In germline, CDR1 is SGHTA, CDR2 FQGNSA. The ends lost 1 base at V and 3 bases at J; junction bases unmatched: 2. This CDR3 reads CASSLEGQDYNEQFF. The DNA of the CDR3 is TGTGCCAGCAGCTTAGAGGGACAGGACTACAATGAGCAGTTCTTC.

CDR3 bases: TGTGCCAGCAGCTTGGTGTGGGAAGAACTCTATGGCTACACCTTC. This translates into CASSLVWEELYGYTF. The rearrangement uses TRBV5-8 and TRBJ1-2; D is uncertain. The V and J ends lost 0 bases and 4 bases respectively, with 13 bases between them. CDR3 length equals 15 residues. In germline, CDR1 is SGHTS, CDR2 YDEGEE.

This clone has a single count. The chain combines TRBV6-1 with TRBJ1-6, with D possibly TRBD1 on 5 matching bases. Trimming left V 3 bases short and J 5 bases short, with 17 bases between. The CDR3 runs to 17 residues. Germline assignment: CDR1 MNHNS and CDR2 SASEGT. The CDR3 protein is CASSDHHWGGNNSPLHF. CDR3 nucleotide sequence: TGTGCCAGCAGTGACCACCATTGGGGGGGGAATAATTCACCCCTCCACTTT.

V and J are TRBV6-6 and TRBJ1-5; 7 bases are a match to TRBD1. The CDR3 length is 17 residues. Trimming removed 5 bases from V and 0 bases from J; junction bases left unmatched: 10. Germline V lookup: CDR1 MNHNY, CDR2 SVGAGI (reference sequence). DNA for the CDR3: TGTGCCAGCAGTCCCTTAAGGAGACAGGGTAGCAATCAGCCCCAGCATTTT. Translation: CASSPLRRQGSNQPQHF.

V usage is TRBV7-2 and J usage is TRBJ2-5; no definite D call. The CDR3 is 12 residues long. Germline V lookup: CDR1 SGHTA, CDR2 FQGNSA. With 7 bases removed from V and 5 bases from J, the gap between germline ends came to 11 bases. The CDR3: CASISDGETQYF. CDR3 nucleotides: TGTGCCAGCATCTCAGACGGGGAGACCCAGTACTTC.

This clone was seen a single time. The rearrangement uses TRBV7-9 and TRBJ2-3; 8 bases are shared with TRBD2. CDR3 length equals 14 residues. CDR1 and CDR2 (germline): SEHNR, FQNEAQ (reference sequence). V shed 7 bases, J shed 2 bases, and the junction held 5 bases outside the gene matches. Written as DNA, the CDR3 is TGTGCCAGCACCGGGCGGGGGGTCACAGATACGCAGTATTTT. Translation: CASTGRGVTDTQYF.